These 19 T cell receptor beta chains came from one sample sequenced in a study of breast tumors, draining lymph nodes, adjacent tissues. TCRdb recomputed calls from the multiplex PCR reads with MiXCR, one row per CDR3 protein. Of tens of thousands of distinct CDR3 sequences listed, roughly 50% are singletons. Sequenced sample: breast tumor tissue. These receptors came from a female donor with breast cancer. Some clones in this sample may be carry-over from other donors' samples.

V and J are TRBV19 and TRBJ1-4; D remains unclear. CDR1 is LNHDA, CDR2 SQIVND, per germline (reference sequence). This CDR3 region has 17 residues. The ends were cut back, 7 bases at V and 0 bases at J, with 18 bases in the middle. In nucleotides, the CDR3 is TGTGCCAGTACCAACCGAGGTGCATGTACAACTAATGAAAAACTGTTTTTT. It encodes CASTNRGACTTNEKLFF.

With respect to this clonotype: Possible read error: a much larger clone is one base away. CDR3 in DNA: TGCAGTGCTCGCCGGGGACCTAACTATGCCTACACCTTC. This sequence encodes CSARRGPNYAYTF. The chain combines TRBV20-1 with TRBJ1-2; tentatively, D is TRBD1 (5 bases). CDR3 length equals 13 residues. Germline-derived CDR1 and CDR2 are DFQATT and SNEGSKA (reference sequence).

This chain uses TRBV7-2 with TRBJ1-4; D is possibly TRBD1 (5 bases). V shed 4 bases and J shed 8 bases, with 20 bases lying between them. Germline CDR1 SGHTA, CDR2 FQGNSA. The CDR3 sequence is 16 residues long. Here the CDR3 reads CASSSGTSGRDEKLFF. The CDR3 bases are TGTGCCAGCAGCTCCGGGACTAGCGGGAGGGACGAAAAACTGTTTTTT.

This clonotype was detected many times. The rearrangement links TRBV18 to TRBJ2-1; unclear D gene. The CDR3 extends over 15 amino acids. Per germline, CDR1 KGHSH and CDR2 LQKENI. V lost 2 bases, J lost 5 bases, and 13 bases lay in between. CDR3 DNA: TGTGCCAGCTCACCAGGGGTAGGAAGGGACAATGAGCAGTTCTTC. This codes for CASSPGVGRDNEQFF.

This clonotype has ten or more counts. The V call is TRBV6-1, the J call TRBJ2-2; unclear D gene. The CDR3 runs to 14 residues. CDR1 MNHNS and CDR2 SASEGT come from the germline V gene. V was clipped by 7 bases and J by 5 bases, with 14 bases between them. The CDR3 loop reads CASKVPWGTGELFF. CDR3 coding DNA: TGTGCCAGCAAAGTTCCTTGGGGAACCGGGGAGCTGTTTTTT.

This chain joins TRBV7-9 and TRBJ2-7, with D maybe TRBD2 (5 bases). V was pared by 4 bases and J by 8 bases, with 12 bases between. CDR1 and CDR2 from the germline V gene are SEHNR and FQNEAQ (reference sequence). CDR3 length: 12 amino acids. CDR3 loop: CASSSAGPKQYF. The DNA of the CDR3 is TGTGCCAGCAGCTCGGCGGGCCCAAAGCAGTACTTC.

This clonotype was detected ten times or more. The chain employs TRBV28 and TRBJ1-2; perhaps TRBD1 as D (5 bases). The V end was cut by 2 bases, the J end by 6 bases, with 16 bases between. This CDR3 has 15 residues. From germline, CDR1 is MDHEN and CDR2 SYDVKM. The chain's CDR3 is CASSLNWRWGDGYTF. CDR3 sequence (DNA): TGTGCCAGCAGTTTAAATTGGAGGTGGGGGGATGGCTACACCTTC.

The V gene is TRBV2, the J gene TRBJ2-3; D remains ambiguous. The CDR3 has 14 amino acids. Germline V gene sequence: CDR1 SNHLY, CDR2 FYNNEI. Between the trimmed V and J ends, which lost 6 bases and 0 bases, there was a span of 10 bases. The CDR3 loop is CASRNDISTDTQYF. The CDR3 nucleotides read TGTGCCAGCAGAAATGACATCAGCACAGATACGCAGTATTTT. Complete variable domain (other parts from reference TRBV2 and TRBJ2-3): EPEVTQTPSHQVTQMGQEVILRCVPISNHLYFYWYRQILGQKVEFLVSFYNNEISEKSEIFDDQFSVERPDGSNFTLKIRSTKLEDSAMYFCASRNDISTDTQYFGPGTRLTVL.

This chain's CDR3 is CASSLPAGGSDNSPLHF. CDR3 DNA: TGTGCCAGCAGCTTGCCCGCGGGGGGGTCGGACAATTCACCCCTCCACTTT. V usage is TRBV12-3 or TRBV12-4 and J usage is TRBJ1-6, with a weak D call TRBD1 (5 bases). Trimming shortened V by 6 bases and J by 7 bases, and 22 bases separated the two germline ends. This CDR3 spans 17 amino acids.

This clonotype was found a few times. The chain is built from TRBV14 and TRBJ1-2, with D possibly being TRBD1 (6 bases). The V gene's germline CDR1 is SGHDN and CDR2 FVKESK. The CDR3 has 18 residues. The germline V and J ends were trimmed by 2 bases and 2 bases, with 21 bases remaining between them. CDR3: CASSQWERGNPKNYGYTF. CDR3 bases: TGTGCCAGCAGCCAATGGGAGAGGGGGAACCCAAAAAACTATGGCTACACCTTC. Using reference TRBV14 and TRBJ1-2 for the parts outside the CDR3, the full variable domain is EAGVTQFPSHSVIEKGQTVTLRCDPISGHDNLYWYRRVMGKEIKFLLHFVKESKQDESGMPNNRFLAERTGGTYSTLKVQPAELEDSGVYFCASSQWERGNPKNYGYTFGSGTRLTVV.

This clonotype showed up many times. CDR3 coding DNA: TGTGCCAGCAGTTTAAGCGGAGCAGGGAATTACGAGCAGTACTTC. Its translation: CASSLSGAGNYEQYF. The chain couples TRBV12-3 or TRBV12-4 to TRBJ2-7; the D gene could be TRBD1 or TRBD2 (5 bases each). The CDR3 runs to 15 residues. V was clipped by 2 bases and J by 4 bases, with 15 bases between them.

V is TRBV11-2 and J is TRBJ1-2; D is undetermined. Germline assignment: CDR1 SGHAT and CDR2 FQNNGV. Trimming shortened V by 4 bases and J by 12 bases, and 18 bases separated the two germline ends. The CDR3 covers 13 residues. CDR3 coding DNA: TGTGCCAGCAGCTCCCCCCGGGGTGGAGAAAACACCTTC. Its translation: CASSSPRGGENTF.

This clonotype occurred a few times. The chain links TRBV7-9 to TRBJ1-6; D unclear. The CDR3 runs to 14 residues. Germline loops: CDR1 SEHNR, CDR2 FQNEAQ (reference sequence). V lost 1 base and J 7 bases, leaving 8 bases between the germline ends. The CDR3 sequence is CASSLGTANSPLHF. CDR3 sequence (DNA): TGTGCCAGCAGCTTAGGGACGGCCAATTCACCCCTCCACTTT.

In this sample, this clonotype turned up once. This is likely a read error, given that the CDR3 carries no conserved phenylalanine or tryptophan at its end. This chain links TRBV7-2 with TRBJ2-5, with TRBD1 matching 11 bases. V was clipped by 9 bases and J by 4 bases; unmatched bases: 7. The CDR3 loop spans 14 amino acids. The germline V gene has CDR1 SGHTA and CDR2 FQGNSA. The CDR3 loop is CASRSDRGRETQYL. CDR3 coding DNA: TGTGCCAGTAGATCGGACAGGGGGCGAGAGACCCAGTACCTC.

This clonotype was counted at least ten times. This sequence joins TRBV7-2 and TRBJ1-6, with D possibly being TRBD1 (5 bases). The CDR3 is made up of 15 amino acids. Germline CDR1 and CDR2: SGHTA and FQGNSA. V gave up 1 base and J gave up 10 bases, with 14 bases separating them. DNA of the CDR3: TGTGCCAGCAGCTTAGTTGGGACTATGTTGTCACCCCTCCACTTT. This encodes CASSLVGTMLSPLHF. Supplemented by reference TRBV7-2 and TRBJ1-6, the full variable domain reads GAGVSQSPSNKVTEKGKDVELRCDPISGHTALYWYRQSLGQGLEFLIYFQGNSAPDKSGLPSDRFSAERTGGSVSTLTIQRTQQEDSAVYLCASSLVGTMLSPLHFGNGTRLTVT.

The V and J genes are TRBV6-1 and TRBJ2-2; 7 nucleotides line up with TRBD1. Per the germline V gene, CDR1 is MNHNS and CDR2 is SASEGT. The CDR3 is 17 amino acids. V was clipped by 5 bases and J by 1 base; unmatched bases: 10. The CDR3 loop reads CASSLHQGVWNTGELFF. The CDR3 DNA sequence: TGTGCCAGCAGTCTCCACCAGGGGGTTTGGAACACCGGGGAGCTGTTTTTT.

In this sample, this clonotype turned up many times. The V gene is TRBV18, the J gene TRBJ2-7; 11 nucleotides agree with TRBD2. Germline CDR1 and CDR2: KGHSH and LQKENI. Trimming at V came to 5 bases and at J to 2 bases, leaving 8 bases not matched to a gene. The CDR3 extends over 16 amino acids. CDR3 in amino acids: CASSVSLAGGTYEQYF. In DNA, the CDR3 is TGTGCCAGCTCAGTCTCTCTAGCGGGGGGCACCTACGAGCAGTACTTC.

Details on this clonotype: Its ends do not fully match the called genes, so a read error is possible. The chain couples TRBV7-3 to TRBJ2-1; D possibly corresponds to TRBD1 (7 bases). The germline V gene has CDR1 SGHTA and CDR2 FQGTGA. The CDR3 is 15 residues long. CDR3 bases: TGTGCCAGCTCCCGCCGACAGGGACTCTACAATGAGCAGCTCTTC. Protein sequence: CASSRRQGLYNEQLF.

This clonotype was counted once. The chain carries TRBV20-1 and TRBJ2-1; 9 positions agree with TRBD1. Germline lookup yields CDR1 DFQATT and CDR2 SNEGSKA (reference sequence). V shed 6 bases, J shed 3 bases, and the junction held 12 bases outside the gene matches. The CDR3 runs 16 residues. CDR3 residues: CSASSLQGAFYNEQFF. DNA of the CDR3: TGCAGTGCCAGCAGTTTACAGGGGGCGTTCTACAATGAGCAGTTCTTC.